This T cell receptor (beta chain) is from a study of molecular identifiers for immune sequencing clone quantification. Study-wide points: Sizes of highly expanded clones could be underestimated through identical TCRs sharing a barcode.

One entry per CDR3 protein results from TCRdb running MiXCR on the PCR reads. The table lists around 470,000 distinct CDR3 sequences, over 20% of them singletons. Naive CD8 libraries came from roughly 20,000 to 1,000,000 sorted cells with 10%, 30% or 50% RNA. The authors gated naive CD8 T cells as CD8+CD4-CCR7+CD45RA+ for sorting. With regard to this clonotype: Antigen specificity is unknown.

Germline lookup yields CDR1 MDHEN and CDR2 SYDVKM. This CDR3 is 15 amino acids long. Germline trimming cut 3 bases from V and 4 bases from J; bases unmatched to any gene: 5. The sample taken for sequencing was naive CD8+ T cells from blood, with Jurkat cell RNA spiked in. Indicated subset: FACS-sorted CD8+CD4-CCR7+CD45RA+ naive T cells. The chain is built from TRBV28 and TRBJ2-5; 10 bases agree with TRBD2. The sequence came from a human donor in good health. Some libraries in this study had Jurkat cell RNA spiked in. CDR3 in DNA: TGTGCCAGCAGTTTTTATAGCGGGGGGTCAGAGACCCAGTACTTC. Translated: CASSFYSGGSETQYF.